This T cell receptor beta chain was retrieved from a study of T cell responses to AZD1222 COVID-19 vaccine (dated by TCRdb to the early 2020s). Broadly, across the study: TCR sequencing covered some 240 trial participants: 207 given two doses of AZD1222 and about 26 given two doses of MenACWY control vaccine. Enrollment into the trials was organized by age into subgroups of 18-55, 56-69 and 70-plus years, and those subgroups contained roughly 140, 27 and 60 TCR-sequenced participants, respectively. What the study reported, not specific to this receptor: Participants were mostly white British, with more females than males. The authors suggested clonal diversity may have been underestimated. In the small 56-69-year group, the increase in depth fell short of significance, most likely because of low power. Epitopes outside the regions mutated in the B.1.351 and B.1.1.7 variants were reportedly recognized by nearly half of the unique spike-specific TCRs. CD4 TCRs associated with the vaccine covered the entire spike protein, and the dominant responses were in regions 160-218 and 743-854. Conclusions about previously exposed vaccinees are limited, since just a handful of AZD1222 recipients were seropositive for SARS-CoV-2 at baseline. Because no day 14 peak-response samples were available, repertoires were characterized only after the peak T cell response. After two AZD1222 doses, both the breadth and the depth of spike-specific TCRs were significantly higher than at day 0 and than in MenACWY recipients.

The germline V end is reduced by 3 bases and the J end by 3 bases; junction bases left unmatched: 7. Based on the germline V gene (reference sequence), the CDR1 and CDR2 sequences are LGHDT and YNNKEL. From cysteine to phenylalanine, the CDR3 is 15 amino acids long. Solely the CDR3 DNA is kept, with 45 bases framed from the first base. The time point label of this sample denotes: about 28 days (+/-7) after the second vaccine dose. AZD1222 recipients whose second dose came at about 4 weeks and those whose second dose came at about 12 weeks were combined into one group, since spike-specific TCR depth and breadth did not differ between the two schedules. Samples from vaccinated people were obtained from the UK trials COV001 and COV002, which included a single-blind randomized controlled phase 2/3 trial of AZD1222 (ChAdOx1 nCoV-19) in healthy adults. Trial participant PBMC samples were collected at day 0 and day 28 after the second dose for TCRbeta chain sequencing.

The CDR3 regions of human TCRbeta chains were analyzed by immunosequencing. In the paper's pipeline: TCRs in the repertoires were matched against a reference library of SARS-CoV-2-specific TCRs that had been generated with the MIRA antigen-specificity platform. Breadth was defined as the fraction of unique TCRs that were SARS-CoV-2-associated. Depth was defined as the fraction of total T cells that were SARS-CoV-2-associated. Using the MIRA data, each spike-specific TCR was mapped to the spike region that the TCR reacts to and placed in a CD4 or CD8 class. Log10-transformed breadth and depth values were compared by one-way ANOVA with Sidak's multiple comparisons tests. TCRdb holds this immuneACCESS table with in-frame rearrangements only. Some clones are missing; in checked studies, unresolved V genes explain under half, and the rest has no known cause. V, J and clone size are those of that table, while D and trimming were read from the DNA. This sample comprises 120,000 or so clones, just over 85% of them detected only once. Of the sample, approximately 15% falls within the top ten clones.

As regards this clone: Its antigen specificity is not known. No much larger clonotype is one base removed from it; base qualities were not supplied.

The V gene is TRBV3-1 (or the pseudogene TRBV3-2) and the J gene is TRBJ1-1; TRBD1 agrees with 7 junctional bases. This receptor was taken from an adult who received the AZD1222 COVID-19 vaccine. The material was peripheral blood, obtained 28 days after the second AZD1222 dose. The DNA sequence is as follows: TGTGCCAGCAGCCATCACAGGGGATATGACACTGAAGCTTTCTTT. Its amino acids are CASSHHRGYDTEAFF.